This TCR beta chain was recorded in a study of blood T cell repertoires in COVID-19. Source study methods: Scientists estimated how many nucleated cells there were by amplifying reference gene primers. Sequencing used immunoSEQ multiplex PCR; TCRdb keeps in-frame clones, though not all of them. The V and J calls and clone size come from that table; D and trimming were worked out from the DNA. Here the sample spans 100,000 to 150,000 clones, roughly 72% being singletons. Germline CDR1 is MNHEY and CDR2 is SMNVEV (reference sequence). The CDR3 runs 18 residues. Trimming removed 1 base from V and 0 bases from J; junction bases left unmatched: 6. In this sample, this clone turned up a few times.

The sequence was collected from an elderly man with COVID-19, enrolled during active disease. V usage is TRBV27 and J usage is TRBJ2-7; 13 nucleotides align to TRBD2. Sequenced: peripheral blood. CDR3 in DNA: TGTGCCAGCAGTTTATTTGGGGGACTAGCGGGATCCTCCTACGAGCAGTACTTC. Protein: CASSLFGGLAGSSYEQYF.